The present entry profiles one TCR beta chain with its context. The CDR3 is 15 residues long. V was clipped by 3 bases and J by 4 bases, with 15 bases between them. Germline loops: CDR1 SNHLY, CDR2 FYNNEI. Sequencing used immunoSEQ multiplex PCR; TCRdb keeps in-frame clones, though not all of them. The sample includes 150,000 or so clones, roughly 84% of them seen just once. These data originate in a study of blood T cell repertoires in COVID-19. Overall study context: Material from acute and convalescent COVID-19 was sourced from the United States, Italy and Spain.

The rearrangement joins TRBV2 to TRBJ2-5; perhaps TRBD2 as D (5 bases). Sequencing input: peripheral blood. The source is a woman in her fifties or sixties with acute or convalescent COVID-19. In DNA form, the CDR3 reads TGTGCCAGCAGTGATGTTGGGCTAGCATCAGAGACCCAGTACTTC. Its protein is CASSDVGLASETQYF.